The clone carrying this TCR beta chain was seen once. The sample originates from a study of blood T cell repertoires in COVID-19. Study summary: Acute and convalescent COVID-19 specimens originated in the United States, Italy and Spain. The cDNA or gDNA used as material had been derived from T cells, B-cell-depleted T cells, or PBMCs.

Assay used: immunoSEQ multiplex PCR; TCRdb lists only in-frame clones, some missing. This repertoire shows approximately 130,000 clones, just under 80% found once; its top ten account for more than 20%. Germline V gene sequence: CDR1 MDHEN, CDR2 SYDVKM. Trimming cost V 8 bases and J 3 bases; bases outside gene matches: 10. This CDR3 spans 15 amino acids. What was sequenced was peripheral blood. The receptor's source is a human donor in a cohort sampled during active COVID-19. The J gene is TRBJ2-7, the V gene TRBV28, with 10 nucleotides matching TRBD1. CDR3 in DNA: TGTGCCAGCGGACCCACCGGACAGGGGGTCTACGAGCAGTACTTC. Translating gives CASGPTGQGVYEQYF.